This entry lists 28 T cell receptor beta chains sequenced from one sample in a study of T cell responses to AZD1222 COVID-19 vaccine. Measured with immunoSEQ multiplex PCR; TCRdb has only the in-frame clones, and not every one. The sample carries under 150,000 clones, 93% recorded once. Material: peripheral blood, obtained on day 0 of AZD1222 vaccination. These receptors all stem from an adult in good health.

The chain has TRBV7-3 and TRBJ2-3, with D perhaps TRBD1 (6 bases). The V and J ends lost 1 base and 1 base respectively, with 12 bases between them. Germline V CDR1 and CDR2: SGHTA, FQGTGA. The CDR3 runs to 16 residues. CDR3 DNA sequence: TGTGCCAGCAGCTTAAGTGGGACACTCGGCACAGATACGCAGTATTTT. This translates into CASSLSGTLGTDTQYF.

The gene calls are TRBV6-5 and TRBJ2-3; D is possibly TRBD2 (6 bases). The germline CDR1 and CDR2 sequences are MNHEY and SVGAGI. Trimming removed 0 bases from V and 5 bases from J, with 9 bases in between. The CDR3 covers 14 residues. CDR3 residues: CASSYSLAVDTQYF. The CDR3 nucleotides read TGTGCCAGCAGTTACTCCTTAGCGGTAGATACGCAGTATTTT.

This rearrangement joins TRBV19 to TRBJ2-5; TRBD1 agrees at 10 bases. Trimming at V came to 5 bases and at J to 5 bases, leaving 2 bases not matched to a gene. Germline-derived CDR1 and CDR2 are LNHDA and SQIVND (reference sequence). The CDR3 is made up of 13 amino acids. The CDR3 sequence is CASSWGQGETQYF. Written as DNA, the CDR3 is TGTGCCAGTAGTTGGGGACAGGGGGAGACCCAGTACTTC.

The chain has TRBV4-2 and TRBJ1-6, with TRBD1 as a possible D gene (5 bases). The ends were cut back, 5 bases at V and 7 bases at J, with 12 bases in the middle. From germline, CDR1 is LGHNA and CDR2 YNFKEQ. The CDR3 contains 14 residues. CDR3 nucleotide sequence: TGTGCCAGCAGCACAGGAACCAGGAATTCACCCCTCCACTTT. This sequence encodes CASSTGTRNSPLHF.

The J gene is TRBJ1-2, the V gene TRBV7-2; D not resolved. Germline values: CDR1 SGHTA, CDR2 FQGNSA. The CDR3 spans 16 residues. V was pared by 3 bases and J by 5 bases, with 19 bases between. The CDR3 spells CASSLGTSSLGYGYTF. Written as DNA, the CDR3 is TGTGCCAGCAGCTTGGGCACATCCTCTTTAGGGTATGGCTACACCTTC.

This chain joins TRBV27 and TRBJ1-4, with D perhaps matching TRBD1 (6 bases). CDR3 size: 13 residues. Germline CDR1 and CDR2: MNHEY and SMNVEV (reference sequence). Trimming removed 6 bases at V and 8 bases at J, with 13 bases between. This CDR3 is CASSPTGWEKLFF. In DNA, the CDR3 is TGTGCCAGCAGCCCTACAGGGTGGGAAAAACTGTTTTTT.

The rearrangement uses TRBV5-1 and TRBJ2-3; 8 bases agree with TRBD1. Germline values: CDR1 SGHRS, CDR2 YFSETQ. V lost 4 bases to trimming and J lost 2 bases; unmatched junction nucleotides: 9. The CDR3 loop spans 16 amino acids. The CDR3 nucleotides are TGCGCCAGCAGCCGATCCGGGACAGGAGACACAGATACGCAGTATTTT. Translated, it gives CASSRSGTGDTDTQYF.

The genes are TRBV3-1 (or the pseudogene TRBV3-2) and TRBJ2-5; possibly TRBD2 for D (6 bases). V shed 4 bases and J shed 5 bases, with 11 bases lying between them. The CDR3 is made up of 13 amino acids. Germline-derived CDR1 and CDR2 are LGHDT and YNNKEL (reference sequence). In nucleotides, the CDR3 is TGTGCCAGCAGCCCCTCAGGGAGGGAGACCCAGTACTTC. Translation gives CASSPSGRETQYF.

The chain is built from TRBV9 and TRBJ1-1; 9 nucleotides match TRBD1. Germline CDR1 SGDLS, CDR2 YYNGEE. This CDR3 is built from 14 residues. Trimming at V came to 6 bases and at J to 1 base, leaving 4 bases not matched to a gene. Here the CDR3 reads CASTKTGGNTEAFF. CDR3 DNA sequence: TGTGCCAGCACCAAGACAGGGGGGAACACTGAAGCTTTCTTT.

CDR3 residues: CASGFHTPPSEQYF. As DNA, the CDR3 is TGTGCCAGCGGTTTTCACACCCCCCCGAGCGAGCAGTACTTC. V usage is TRBV7-8 and J usage is TRBJ2-7; D remains ambiguous. The CDR3 spans 14 residues. V was pared by 8 bases and J by 6 bases, with 20 bases between. Germline CDR1 and CDR2: SGHVS and FQNEAQ. Based on the CDR3 plus reference TRBV7-8 and TRBJ2-7, the full variable domain is GAGVSQSPRYKVAKRGQDVALRCDPISGHVSLFWYQQALGQGPEFLTYFQNEAQLDKSGLPSDRFFAERPEGSVSTLKIQRTQQEDSAVYLCASGFHTPPSEQYFGPGTRLTVT.

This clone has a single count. CDR3 DNA sequence: TGTGCCATCAAGTTCGACAGGGAGTATTCACCCCTCCACTTT. It encodes CAIKFDREYSPLHF. The chain is built from TRBV10-3 and TRBJ1-6, with 7 bases matching TRBD1. CDR1 ENHRY and CDR2 SYGVKD come from the germline V gene. This CDR3 contains 14 residues. J lost 8 bases, V lost 7 bases, and 8 bases had no gene match.

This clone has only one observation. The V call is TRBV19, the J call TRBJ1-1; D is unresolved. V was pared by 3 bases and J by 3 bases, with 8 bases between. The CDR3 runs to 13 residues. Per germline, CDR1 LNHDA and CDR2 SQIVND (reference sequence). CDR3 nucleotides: TGTGCCAGTAGTATTCCTTGGGACACTGAAGCTTTCTTT. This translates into CASSIPWDTEAFF.

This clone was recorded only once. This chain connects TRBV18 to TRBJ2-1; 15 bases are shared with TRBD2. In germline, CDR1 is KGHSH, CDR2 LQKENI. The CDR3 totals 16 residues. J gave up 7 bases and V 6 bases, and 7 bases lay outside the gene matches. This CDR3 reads CASSPGLAGGRNEQFF. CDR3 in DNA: TGTGCCAGCTCGCCCGGACTAGCGGGGGGGCGGAATGAGCAGTTCTTC.

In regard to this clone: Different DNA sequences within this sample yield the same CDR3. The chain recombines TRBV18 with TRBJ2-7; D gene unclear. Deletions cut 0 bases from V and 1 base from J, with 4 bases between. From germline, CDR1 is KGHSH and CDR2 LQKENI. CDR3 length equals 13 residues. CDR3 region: CASSPPGSYEQYF. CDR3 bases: TGTGCCAGCTCACCACCGGGATCCTACGAGCAGTACTTC.

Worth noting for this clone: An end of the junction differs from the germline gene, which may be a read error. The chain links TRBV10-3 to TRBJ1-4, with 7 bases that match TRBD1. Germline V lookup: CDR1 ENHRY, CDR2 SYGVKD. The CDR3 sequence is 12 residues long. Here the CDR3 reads CAISDSQGPLPF. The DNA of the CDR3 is TGTGCCATCAGTGACTCACAGGGGCCACTGCCTTTT.

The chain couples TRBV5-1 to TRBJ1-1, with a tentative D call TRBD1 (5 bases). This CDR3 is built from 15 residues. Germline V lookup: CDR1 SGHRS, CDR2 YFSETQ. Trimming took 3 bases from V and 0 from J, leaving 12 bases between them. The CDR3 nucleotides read TGCGCCAGCAGCTGGGGGTCTGGAGTGAACACTGAAGCTTTCTTT. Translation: CASSWGSGVNTEAFF.

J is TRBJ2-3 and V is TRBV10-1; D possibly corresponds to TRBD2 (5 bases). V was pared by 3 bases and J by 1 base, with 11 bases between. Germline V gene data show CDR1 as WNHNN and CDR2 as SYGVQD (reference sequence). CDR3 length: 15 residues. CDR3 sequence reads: CASSDYLAGTDTQYF. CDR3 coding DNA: TGCGCCAGCAGTGACTACCTAGCCGGCACAGATACGCAGTATTTT.

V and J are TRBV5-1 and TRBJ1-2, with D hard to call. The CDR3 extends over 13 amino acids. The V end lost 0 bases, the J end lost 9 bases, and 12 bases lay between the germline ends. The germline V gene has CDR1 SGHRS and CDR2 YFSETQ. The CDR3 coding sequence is TGCGCCAGCAGCTTGGCGGGAACGGGTAGCTACACCTTC. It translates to CASSLAGTGSYTF.

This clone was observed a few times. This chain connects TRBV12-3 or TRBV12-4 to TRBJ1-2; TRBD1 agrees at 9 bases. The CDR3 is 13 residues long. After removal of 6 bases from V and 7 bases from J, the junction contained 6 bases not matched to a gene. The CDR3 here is CASRRTGEVGYTF. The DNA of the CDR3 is TGTGCCAGCAGACGGACAGGGGAGGTTGGCTACACCTTC.

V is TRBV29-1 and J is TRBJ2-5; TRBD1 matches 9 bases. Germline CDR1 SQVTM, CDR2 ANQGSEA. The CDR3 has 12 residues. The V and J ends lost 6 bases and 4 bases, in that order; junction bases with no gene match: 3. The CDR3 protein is CSVRQGGETQYF. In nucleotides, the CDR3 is TGCAGCGTGAGACAGGGGGGAGAGACCCAGTACTTC.

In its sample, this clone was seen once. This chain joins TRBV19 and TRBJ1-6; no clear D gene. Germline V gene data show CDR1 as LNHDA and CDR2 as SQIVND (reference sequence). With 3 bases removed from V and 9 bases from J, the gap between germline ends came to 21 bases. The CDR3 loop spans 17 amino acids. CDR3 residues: CASSMGWTQATGSPLHF. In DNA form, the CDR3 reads TGTGCCAGTAGTATGGGGTGGACGCAGGCTACCGGTTCACCCCTCCACTTT.

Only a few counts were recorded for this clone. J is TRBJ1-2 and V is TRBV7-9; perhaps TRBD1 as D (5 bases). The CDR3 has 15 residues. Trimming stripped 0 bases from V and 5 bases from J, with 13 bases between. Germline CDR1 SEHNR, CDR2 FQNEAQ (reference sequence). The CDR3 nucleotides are TGTGCCAGCAGCTTAGCACAGGCGTGGATGTATGGCTACACCTTC. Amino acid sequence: CASSLAQAWMYGYTF.

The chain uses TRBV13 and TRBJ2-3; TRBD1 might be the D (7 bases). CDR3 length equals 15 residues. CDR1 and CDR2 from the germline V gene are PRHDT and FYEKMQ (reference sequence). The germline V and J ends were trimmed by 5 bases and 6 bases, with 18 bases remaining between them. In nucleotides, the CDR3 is TGTGCCAGCAGCCCCCAAGGAGGGGGCCCCGATACGCAGTATTTT. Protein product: CASSPQGGGPDTQYF.

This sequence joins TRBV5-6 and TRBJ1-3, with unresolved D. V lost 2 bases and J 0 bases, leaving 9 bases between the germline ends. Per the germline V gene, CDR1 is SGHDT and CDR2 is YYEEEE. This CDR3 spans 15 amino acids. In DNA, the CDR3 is TGTGCCAGCAGCTTCGGGTCGAGCTCTGGAAACACCATATATTTT. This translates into CASSFGSSSGNTIYF. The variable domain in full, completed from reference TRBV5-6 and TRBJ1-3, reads DAGVTQSPTHLIKTRGQQVTLRCSPKSGHDTVSWYQQALGQGPQFIFQYYEEEERQRGNFPDRFSGHQFPNYSSELNVNALLLGDSALYLCASSFGSSSGNTIYFGEGSWLTVV.

CDR3 residues: CASSPFDRLNTGELFF. As DNA, the CDR3 is TGTGCCAGCTCACCATTCGACAGACTGAACACCGGGGAGCTGTTTTTT. This chain joins TRBV18 and TRBJ2-2; D is possibly TRBD1 (5 bases). V lost 2 bases, J lost 1 base, and 11 bases lay in between. Looked up from germline, CDR1 is KGHSH and CDR2 is LQKENI. This CDR3 region has 16 residues.

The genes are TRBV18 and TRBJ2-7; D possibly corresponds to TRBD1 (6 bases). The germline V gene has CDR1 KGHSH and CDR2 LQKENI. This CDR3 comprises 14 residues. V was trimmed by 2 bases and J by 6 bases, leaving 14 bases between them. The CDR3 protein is CASSPDHIGGEQYF. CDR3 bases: TGTGCCAGCTCACCAGATCATATAGGGGGCGAGCAGTACTTC. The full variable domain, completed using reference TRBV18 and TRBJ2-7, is NAGVMQNPRHLVRRRGQEARLRCSPMKGHSHVYWYRQLPEEGLKFMVYLQKENIIDESGMPKERFSAEFPKEGPSILRIQQVVRGDSAAYFCASSPDHIGGEQYFGPGTRLTVT.

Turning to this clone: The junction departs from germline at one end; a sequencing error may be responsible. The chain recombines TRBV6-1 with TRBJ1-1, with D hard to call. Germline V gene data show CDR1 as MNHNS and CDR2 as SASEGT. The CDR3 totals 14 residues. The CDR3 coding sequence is TGTGCCAGCAGTGAAGATGCCGGACCACCTGATGCTTTCTTT. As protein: CASSEDAGPPDAFF.

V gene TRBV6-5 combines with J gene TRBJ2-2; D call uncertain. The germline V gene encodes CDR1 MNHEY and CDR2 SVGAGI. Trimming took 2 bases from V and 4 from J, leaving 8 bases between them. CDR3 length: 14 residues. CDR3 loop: CASSYRHATGELFF. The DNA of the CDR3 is TGTGCCAGCAGTTACAGGCACGCCACCGGGGAGCTGTTTTTT.